What follows are 31 T cell receptor beta chains derived from one specimen sequenced in a study of T-cell memory formation after mild COVID-19. Each CDR3 protein gets one entry after TCRdb re-called the 5' RACE reads with MiXCR. This sample has 300,000 to 400,000 distinct CDR3 sequences, with 15% found just once. Material for sequencing was PBMCs or a T cell subset sorted from them (not recorded which). The receptors were gathered from a man aged 18 to 29 who had mild COVID-19 (a few samples of this study predate the infection). Cell type and time point are not known.

The chain carries TRBV7-9 and TRBJ2-1, with TRBD2 matching 7 bases. J gave up 3 bases and V 5 bases, and 4 bases lay outside the gene matches. CDR1 and CDR2 (germline): SEHNR, FQNEAQ (reference sequence). The CDR3 has 14 residues. The CDR3 DNA sequence: TGTGCCAGCAGCGCCCTAGCGGTCTACAATGAGCAGTTCTTC. Translating it yields CASSALAVYNEQFF.

This clonotype was seen only a few times. The gene calls are TRBV11-2 and TRBJ2-5; 9 nucleotides line up with TRBD2. The CDR3 totals 15 residues. V gave up 4 bases and J gave up 1 base; unmatched junction bases: 4. Looked up from germline, CDR1 is SGHAT and CDR2 is FQNNGV. This CDR3 reads CASSSTAGGQETQYF. CDR3 coding DNA: TGTGCCAGCAGCTCCACAGCGGGGGGCCAAGAGACCCAGTACTTC.

This clonotype has only a few counts. The chain employs TRBV7-2 and TRBJ1-1; TRBD1 matches 8 bases. The CDR3 is 17 residues long. The V gene end was trimmed by 2 bases and the J gene end by 0 bases; junction bases not matched to a gene: 8. Germline V gene data show CDR1 as SGHTA and CDR2 as FQGNSA. The CDR3 reads CASSLRGTGRMNTEAFF. The CDR3 coding sequence is TGTGCCAGCAGCTTAAGAGGGACAGGACGTATGAACACTGAAGCTTTCTTT.

The chain employs TRBV4-1 and TRBJ2-1; possibly TRBD1 for D (5 bases). From germline, CDR1 is MGHRA and CDR2 YSYEKL. The V gene lost 0 bases and the J gene lost 8 bases, with 8 bases spanning the gap. This CDR3 has 13 residues. CDR3 amino acids: CASSQDRVDEQFF. The DNA of the CDR3 is TGCGCCAGCAGCCAAGACAGGGTTGATGAGCAGTTCTTC.

This chain connects TRBV20-1 to TRBJ1-1; D is unresolved. This CDR3 spans 15 amino acids. With 0 bases removed from V and 3 bases from J, the gap between germline ends came to 14 bases. Germline V gene lookup returns CDR1 DFQATT and CDR2 SNEGSKA (reference sequence). In nucleotides, the CDR3 is TGCAGTGCTAGAGATCGGGAAAGGGTTGACACTGAAGCTTTCTTT. Its translation is CSARDRERVDTEAFF.

This clonotype was found once. The chain carries TRBV18 and TRBJ1-6; D not resolved. Looked up from germline, CDR1 is KGHSH and CDR2 is LQKENI. CDR3 length equals 15 residues. Deletions cut 2 bases from V and 1 base from J, with 6 bases between. CDR3: CASSPRESYNSPLHF. CDR3 bases: TGTGCCAGCTCACCAAGGGAATCCTATAATTCACCCCTCCACTTT.

The table lists this clonotype with a few counts. The chain couples TRBV6-2 or TRBV6-3 to TRBJ2-3; 9 positions match TRBD1. The CDR3 extends over 12 amino acids. CDR1 and CDR2 from the germline V gene are MNHEY and SVGEGT. The ends lost 8 bases at V and 8 bases at J; junction bases unmatched: 5. CDR3 coding DNA: TGTGCCAGCGGGGACAGGGCCGCTACGCAGTATTTT. This translates into CASGDRAATQYF.

The V and J genes are TRBV7-8 and TRBJ1-1; D unclear. Germline CDR1 SGHVS, CDR2 FQNEAQ. The CDR3 consists of 17 residues. V lost 5 bases and J 0 bases, leaving 19 bases between the germline ends. CDR3 nucleotides: TGTGCCAGCAGCCCCCTAGTGCCTGGGCAAATGAACACTGAAGCTTTCTTT. Its protein product is CASSPLVPGQMNTEAFF.

This clonotype was seen a few times. The chain employs TRBV29-1 and TRBJ2-1; possibly TRBD2 for D (7 bases). Trimming pared 1 base from V and 0 bases from J, leaving 13 bases between. Germline-derived CDR1 and CDR2 are SQVTM and ANQGSEA. CDR3 length equals 16 residues. The CDR3 nucleotides read TGCAGCGTTGAAGTAGGTCGGGGGGCCTCCTACAATGAGCAGTTCTTC. The encoded protein is CSVEVGRGASYNEQFF.

This clonotype was counted many times. The chain joins TRBV5-1 to TRBJ2-7; no clear D gene. CDR3 length equals 14 residues. V shed 0 bases and J shed 2 bases, with 9 bases lying between them. The germline V gene encodes CDR1 SGHRS and CDR2 YFSETQ. DNA for the CDR3: TGCGCCAGCAGCTTGGGCCCTACACCCTACGAGCAGTACGTC. Protein product: CASSLGPTPYEQYV.

The table lists this clonotype with a few counts. The chain has TRBV6-2 or TRBV6-3 and TRBJ2-7, with D possibly matching TRBD2 (5 bases). Per the germline V gene, CDR1 is MNHEY and CDR2 is SVGEGT. This CDR3 spans 12 amino acids. Trimming shortened V by 6 bases and J by 3 bases, and 9 bases separated the two germline ends. The DNA of the CDR3 is TGTGCCAGCAGAAACCGGGGCTACGAGCAGTACGTC. This encodes CASRNRGYEQYV.

This chain links TRBV19 with TRBJ2-3, with 9 nucleotides matching TRBD1. Losses at the gene ends were 6 bases for V and 1 base for J; bases not matched to a gene: 8. CDR3 length: 16 amino acids. Germline loops: CDR1 LNHDA, CDR2 SQIVND (reference sequence). The CDR3 loop reads CASSKNRGRGTDTQYF. CDR3 in DNA: TGTGCCAGTAGCAAAAACAGGGGGCGAGGCACAGATACGCAGTATTTT.

The genes are TRBV20-1 and TRBJ2-3; D is uncertain. The germline V gene has CDR1 DFQATT and CDR2 SNEGSKA (reference sequence). This CDR3 region has 11 residues. With 4 bases removed from V and 3 bases from J, the gap between germline ends came to 5 bases. The CDR3 DNA sequence: TGCAGTGCTACCGGGACAGATACGCAGTATTTT. As protein: CSATGTDTQYF.

This clonotype was observed a handful of times. V usage is TRBV10-3 and J usage is TRBJ2-2, with D unclear. V was clipped by 5 bases and J by 6 bases, with 4 bases between them. The CDR3 covers 11 residues. In germline, CDR1 is ENHRY, CDR2 SYGVKD. The CDR3 region has the DNA TGTGCCATCAGTTCATCCGGGGAGCTGTTTTTT. Amino acid sequence: CAISSSGELFF.

The genes are TRBV4-3 and TRBJ2-7; 7 bases fit TRBD1. This CDR3 spans 16 amino acids. The germline V gene encodes CDR1 LGHNA and CDR2 YSLEER. V gave up 4 bases and J gave up 4 bases; unmatched junction bases: 13. The CDR3 protein is CASSRGWGQKDYEQYF. The CDR3 DNA sequence: TGCGCCAGCAGCCGGGGCTGGGGACAGAAGGATTACGAGCAGTACTTC.

This clonotype came up a few times. The V gene is TRBV19, the J gene TRBJ2-1, with a weak D call TRBD1 (5 bases). This CDR3 spans 13 amino acids. Per the germline V gene, CDR1 is LNHDA and CDR2 is SQIVND (reference sequence). V dropped 6 bases and J dropped 5 bases, with 11 bases sitting between them. CDR3 sequence: CASREDRDNEQFF. DNA for the CDR3: TGTGCCAGTAGGGAAGACAGAGACAATGAGCAGTTCTTC.

The V call is TRBV7-2, the J call TRBJ2-6; weak D call: TRBD1 (5 bases). The CDR3 loop spans 18 amino acids. V dropped 5 bases and J dropped 1 base, with 18 bases sitting between them. Germline V gene sequence: CDR1 SGHTA, CDR2 FQGNSA. The DNA of the CDR3 is TGTGCCAGCAGCCCGTGGACATGGGGCTTTTCTGGGGCCAACGTCCTGACTTTC. This gives the protein CASSPWTWGFSGANVLTF.

In this sample, this clonotype turned up many times. The chain is built from TRBV5-1 and TRBJ1-2, with D unresolved. V lost 5 bases to trimming and J lost 8 bases, with 16 bases between them. This CDR3 is built from 13 residues. CDR1 is SGHRS, CDR2 YFSETQ, per germline. CDR3 amino acids: CASRDGPRGGYTF. CDR3 nucleotide sequence: TGCGCCAGCAGGGACGGACCGAGAGGGGGCTACACCTTC. Full variable domain (rest looked up from reference TRBV5-1 and TRBJ1-2): KAGVTQTPRYLIKTRGQQVTLSCSPISGHRSVSWYQQTPGQGLQFLFEYFSETQRNKGNFPGRFSGRQFSNSRSEMNVSTLELGDSALYLCASRDGPRGGYTFGSGTRLTVV.

The rearrangement links TRBV5-1 to TRBJ2-3; D may be TRBD2 (5 bases). The CDR3 loop spans 14 amino acids. V was trimmed by 3 bases and J by 1 base, leaving 9 bases between them. The V gene's germline CDR1 is SGHRS and CDR2 YFSETQ. The CDR3 nucleotides read TGCGCCAGCAGCTCCGAGGGCCGCACAGATACGCAGTATTTT. Translation gives CASSSEGRTDTQYF.

This clonotype was counted between two and nine times. The V call is TRBV18, the J call TRBJ1-5, with D possibly being TRBD1 (5 bases). Trimming stripped 1 base from V and 2 bases from J, with 6 bases between. CDR3 size: 14 residues. Germline lookup yields CDR1 KGHSH and CDR2 LQKENI. The CDR3 DNA reads TGTGCCAGCTCACCACTGGGGCGCAATCAGCCCCAGCATTTT. Protein sequence: CASSPLGRNQPQHF.

The V and J genes are TRBV5-1 and TRBJ2-7; TRBD1 matches 8 bases. The junction had 12 bases not matched to a gene; V was cut back by 4 bases and J by 6 bases. Germline CDR1 and CDR2: SGHRS and YFSETQ. The length of the CDR3 is 15 residues. CDR3 loop: CASSLSGTGRREQYF. The CDR3 coding sequence is TGCGCCAGCAGCCTATCCGGGACAGGTCGACGCGAGCAGTACTTC.

J is TRBJ2-6 and V is TRBV9; D possibly corresponds to TRBD1 (5 bases). Germline loops: CDR1 SGDLS, CDR2 YYNGEE. Trimming left V 2 bases short and J 2 bases short, with 14 bases between. The CDR3 spans 17 residues. The CDR3 DNA follows: TGTGCCAGCAGCGTCCGCCAGGGTGAGCCTGGGGCCAACGTCCTGACTTTC. Translating gives CASSVRQGEPGANVLTF.

The sample holds a few counts of this clonotype. The V gene is TRBV4-1, the J gene TRBJ1-2; D possibly corresponds to TRBD1 (6 bases). V gave up 5 bases and J gave up 2 bases, with 15 bases separating them. This CDR3 region has 15 residues. Germline-derived CDR1 and CDR2 are MGHRA and YSYEKL. The DNA for the CDR3 is TGCGCCAGCAGCTCGGGACACCTCAGGAACTATGGCTACACCTTC. Protein: CASSSGHLRNYGYTF.

This clonotype showed up just a few times. V usage is TRBV20-1 and J usage is TRBJ2-3; D uncertain. Germline CDR1 and CDR2: DFQATT and SNEGSKA (reference sequence). This CDR3 is built from 12 residues. V was trimmed by 5 bases and J by 1 base, leaving 7 bases between them. The CDR3 nucleotides are TGCAGTGCTGGCTTAGGCACAGATACGCAGTATTTT. It encodes CSAGLGTDTQYF.

The V and J genes are TRBV10-3 and TRBJ1-2; D unclear. Germline V gene sequence: CDR1 ENHRY, CDR2 SYGVKD. CDR3 length equals 16 residues. V lost 0 bases, J lost 7 bases, and 18 bases lay in between. DNA for the CDR3: TGTGCCATCAGTGAGTCGAATGAATTAGAGGGATGTGGCTACACCTTC. Encoded protein: CAISESNELEGCGYTF.

This clonotype has a count of ten or more. The chain recombines TRBV3-1 with TRBJ1-1; D call uncertain. The CDR3 totals 15 residues. Trimming removed 0 bases at V and 2 bases at J, with 10 bases between. CDR1 is LGHDT and CDR2 is YNNKEL in the germline V gene (reference sequence). The CDR3 DNA follows: TGTGCCAGCAGCCAAGAGTGGACGGCCAACACTGAAGCTTTCTTT. It specifies CASSQEWTANTEAFF.

The V call is TRBV10-3, the J call TRBJ1-2; 10 bases fit TRBD1. Trimming took 7 bases from V and 6 from J; bases not matched to a gene: 5. The germline CDR1 and CDR2 sequences are ENHRY and SYGVKD. This CDR3 is 13 amino acids long. DNA for the CDR3: TGTGCCATCACTGGGGACAGGGGTGATGGCTACACCTTC. It specifies CAITGDRGDGYTF.

V usage is TRBV10-3 and J usage is TRBJ1-3; D is uncertain. Trimming stripped 11 bases from V and 0 bases from J, with 17 bases between. The CDR3 is 15 residues long. Germline lookup yields CDR1 ENHRY and CDR2 SYGVKD. The CDR3 is CAVKILGDSGNTIYF. The CDR3 DNA follows: TGTGCCGTGAAGATTCTGGGAGACTCTGGAAACACCATATATTTT.

The V gene is TRBV7-2, the J gene TRBJ2-5; tentative D call: TRBD1 (6 bases). Germline lookup yields CDR1 SGHTA and CDR2 FQGNSA. V was shortened by 8 bases and J by 2 bases, with 18 bases between the two germline ends. The CDR3 covers 15 residues. CDR3 region: CASSWRRTEQETQYF. The DNA for the CDR3 is TGTGCCAGCTCCTGGAGAAGGACAGAACAAGAGACCCAGTACTTC.

This clonotype was seen a few times. The chain is built from TRBV2 and TRBJ1-1; a weak D match, TRBD1 (5 bases). V lost 7 bases to trimming and J lost 4 bases, with 22 bases between them. The CDR3 loop spans 16 amino acids. Germline loops: CDR1 SNHLY, CDR2 FYNNEI. This chain's CDR3 is CASIEGLGVLGTEAFF. The DNA for the CDR3 is TGTGCCAGCATCGAGGGTCTGGGGGTATTGGGCACTGAAGCTTTCTTT.

Written as DNA, the CDR3 is TGTGCCAGCAGCTTACGTCGGGGTGGCCAAGAGACCCAGTACTTC. This sequence encodes CASSLRRGGQETQYF. The genes are TRBV7-2 and TRBJ2-5; tentative D call: TRBD2 (5 bases). The CDR3 spans 15 residues. Between the trimmed V and J ends, which lost 2 bases and 1 base, there was a span of 11 bases. Germline V lookup: CDR1 SGHTA, CDR2 FQGNSA.